One and the same sample provided the 15 T cell receptor beta chains below, sequenced in a study of PD-1 blockade in classical Hodgkin lymphoma. Data came from immunoSEQ multiplex PCR; TCRdb stores just in-frame clones and leaves some out. This sample has about 97,000 clones; over 80% occur once, and the top ten carry 12%. All the patients suffered relapse after autologous stem cell transplantation, and brentuximab vedotin exposure differed. The starting material was peripheral blood mononuclear cells (PBMCs), obtained at baseline. Source of these receptors: a human donor with classical Hodgkin lymphoma.

This rearrangement joins TRBV5-1 to TRBJ1-3; perhaps TRBD1 as D (6 bases). The V gene's germline CDR1 is SGHRS and CDR2 YFSETQ. With 6 bases removed from V and 3 bases from J, the gap between germline ends came to 13 bases. The length of the CDR3 is 14 residues. CDR3 DNA: TGCGCCAGCATGGACCCAGGGGTTGGAAACACCATATATTTT. Its translation is CASMDPGVGNTIYF.

The chain recombines TRBV2 with TRBJ2-7, with D possibly TRBD2 on 5 matching bases. The germline gives CDR1 SNHLY, CDR2 FYNNEI. Trimming removed 5 bases from V and 7 bases from J, with 12 bases in between. The CDR3 has 12 residues. CDR3 sequence (DNA): TGTGCCAGCAGTCTGGGAGCCGGGGAGCAGTACTTC. This translates into CASSLGAGEQYF.

The chain is built from TRBV28 and TRBJ2-7, with D possibly being TRBD1 or TRBD2 (7 bases each). The CDR3 sequence is 14 residues long. The germline V gene encodes CDR1 MDHEN and CDR2 SYDVKM. V dropped 7 bases and J dropped 1 base, with 14 bases sitting between them. CDR3 DNA sequence: TGTGCCAGCATCGCGCAGGGGGGGTCCTACGAGCAGTACTTC. It codes for CASIAQGGSYEQYF.

V and J are TRBV5-1 and TRBJ2-3, with 9 nucleotides matching TRBD2. With 0 bases clipped from V and 2 bases from J, the junction kept 4 bases outside the gene matches. This CDR3 spans 16 amino acids. CDR1 is SGHRS, CDR2 YFSETQ, per germline. Written as DNA, the CDR3 is TGCGCCAGCAGCTTGGATAGCGGGAGCCCCACAGATACGCAGTATTTT. Encoded protein: CASSLDSGSPTDTQYF.

The V call is TRBV5-6, the J call TRBJ2-1; a weak D match, TRBD2 (5 bases). V was cut by 0 bases and J by 12 bases, with 13 bases left in between. The CDR3 loop spans 13 amino acids. Germline loops: CDR1 SGHDT, CDR2 YYEEEE. DNA for the CDR3: TGTGCCAGCAGCTTGGGGCCCGGAGGATGGCAGTTCTTC. Translation: CASSLGPGGWQFF.

This chain connects TRBV15 to TRBJ2-3; 7 bases are a match to TRBD2. Germline assignment: CDR1 LNHNV and CDR2 YYDKDF (reference sequence). V shed 6 bases, J shed 4 bases, and the junction held 7 bases outside the gene matches. This CDR3 spans 14 amino acids. CDR3 bases: TGTGCCACCAGTGTGACGGGAGGTGCAGATACGCAGTATTTT. Protein: CATSVTGGADTQYF.

V usage is TRBV5-8 and J usage is TRBJ2-1; no clear D. Germline V gene sequence: CDR1 SGHTS, CDR2 YDEGEE. V was clipped by 3 bases and J by 7 bases, with 8 bases between them. The CDR3 sequence is 12 residues long. The CDR3 is CASSWGVNEQFF. The CDR3 bases are TGTGCCAGCAGCTGGGGTGTGAATGAGCAGTTCTTC.

The V gene is TRBV9, the J gene TRBJ2-1, with TRBD2 matching over 9 bases. The CDR3 runs to 20 residues. Germline V gene data show CDR1 as SGDLS and CDR2 as YYNGEE. V shed 6 bases, J shed 2 bases, and the junction held 21 bases outside the gene matches. CDR3: CASTPHPAGGFTLAYNEQFF. CDR3 nucleotides: TGTGCCAGCACCCCGCATCCAGCGGGAGGTTTTACCCTCGCCTACAATGAGCAGTTCTTC.

The V call is TRBV6-1, the J call TRBJ1-2, with a weak D call TRBD1 (6 bases). The V and J ends lost 4 bases and 4 bases respectively, with 13 bases between them. CDR1 is MNHNS and CDR2 is SASEGT in the germline V gene. The length of the CDR3 is 14 residues. The CDR3 DNA reads TGTGCCAGCAGTGGCCGGACAGAGCTCTATGGCTACACCTTC. Its translation: CASSGRTELYGYTF.

The chain recombines TRBV25-1 with TRBJ2-1; 10 bases line up with TRBD2. Germline V CDR1 and CDR2: MGHDK, SYGVNS. The junction had 8 bases not matched to a gene; V was cut back by 0 bases and J by 6 bases. The CDR3 extends over 17 amino acids. The CDR3, as DNA: TGTGCCAGCAGTGAATATGGCAGCGGGAGGGTACGCAATGAGCAGTTCTTC. Encoded protein: CASSEYGSGRVRNEQFF. Drawing the rest from reference TRBV25-1 and TRBJ2-1, the complete variable domain is EADIYQTPRYLVIGTGKKITLECSQTMGHDKMYWYQQDPGMELHLIHYSYGVNSTEKGDLSSESTVSRIRTEHFPLTLESARPSHTSQYLCASSEYGSGRVRNEQFFGPGTRLTVL.

V gene TRBV29-1 combines with J gene TRBJ2-1, with TRBD1 identical over 7 bases. The CDR3 consists of 13 residues. Per germline, CDR1 SQVTM and CDR2 ANQGSEA. J lost 4 bases, V lost 7 bases, and 7 bases had no gene match. This CDR3 reads CSALPGQYNEQFF. Written as DNA, the CDR3 is TGCAGCGCCTTACCGGGACAGTACAATGAGCAGTTCTTC.

This clone occurred once. This CDR3 reads CASSPNPYNEQFF. CDR3 nucleotide sequence: TGTGCCAGCTCCCCGAACCCCTACAATGAGCAGTTCTTC. The J gene is TRBJ2-1, the V gene TRBV7-2; D not certain. V lost 8 bases, J lost 2 bases, and 10 bases lay in between. Germline values: CDR1 SGHTA, CDR2 FQGNSA. The CDR3 contains 13 residues.

There are many counts of this clone. The genes are TRBV5-6 and TRBJ2-7; D possibly corresponds to TRBD1 (7 bases). This CDR3 spans 14 amino acids. CDR1 SGHDT and CDR2 YYEEEE come from the germline V gene. V was cut by 0 bases and J by 4 bases, with 11 bases left in between. CDR3 region: CASSLEQGRYEQYF. For the CDR3, the DNA is TGTGCCAGCAGCTTGGAACAGGGGAGGTACGAGCAGTACTTC. Complete variable domain (other parts from reference TRBV5-6 and TRBJ2-7): DAGVTQSPTHLIKTRGQQVTLRCSPKSGHDTVSWYQQALGQGPQFIFQYYEEEERQRGNFPDRFSGHQFPNYSSELNVNALLLGDSALYLCASSLEQGRYEQYFGPGTRLTVT.

The V gene is TRBV7-2, the J gene TRBJ2-7; perhaps TRBD1 as D (5 bases). Germline loops: CDR1 SGHTA, CDR2 FQGNSA. This CDR3 has 14 residues. The ends were cut back, 6 bases at V and 3 bases at J, with 15 bases in the middle. CDR3 residues: CASSLMWGNYEQYF. Written as DNA, the CDR3 is TGTGCCAGCAGTCTCATGTGGGGCAACTACGAGCAGTACTTC.

V is TRBV5-1 and J is TRBJ2-2; D tentatively fits TRBD1 or TRBD2 (5 bases each). Trimming took off 3 bases at V and 3 bases at J, with 21 bases between the two ends. In germline, CDR1 is SGHRS, CDR2 YFSETQ. This CDR3 has 18 amino acids. The CDR3, as DNA: TGCGCCAGCAGCTGGGCCCTCCGGGGCCCTTCGGACACCGGGGAGCTGTTTTTT. Protein product: CASSWALRGPSDTGELFF. Complete variable domain (other parts from reference TRBV5-1 and TRBJ2-2): KAGVTQTPRYLIKTRGQQVTLSCSPISGHRSVSWYQQTPGQGLQFLFEYFSETQRNKGNFPGRFSGRQFSNSRSEMNVSTLELGDSALYLCASSWALRGPSDTGELFFGEGSRLTVL.